This record looks at one TCR beta chain sequence and its context. Its antigen is unidentified. The record originates from a study of OX40 agonist ivuxolimab in advanced cancers. For the study at large: Subjects had a mean age of roughly 57 years, with a range of about 23 to 79; around 80% were male. Partial responses were observed in three patients, of whom one had hepatocellular carcinoma and two had cutaneous melanoma.

General observations from the study: The study found that CD8+ T cells averaged more expanded clones than CD4+.

With 3 bases clipped from V and 3 bases from J, the junction kept 6 bases outside the gene matches. CDR1 and CDR2 from the germline V gene are SEHNR and FQNEAQ (reference sequence). CDR3 length equals 15 residues. Sequenced by immunoSEQ multiplex PCR; TCRdb stores in-frame clones only, minus some. This sample carries approximately 78,000 clones, about 82% of them seen once, and the ten largest clones take about 6.9%. The gene calls are TRBV7-9 and TRBJ1-1, with 8 bases lining up with TRBD1. This sample comprised CD4+ or CD8+ T cells sorted from blood, obtained in a trial of the OX40 agonist ivuxolimab. The TCR sequence derives from an adult with an advanced solid tumor such as melanoma, head and neck, liver or kidney cancer. The DNA of the CDR3 is TGTGCCAGCAGCTTGGGGCAGGGGGCGGACACTGAAGCTTTCTTT. This sequence encodes CASSLGQGADTEAFF.